The T cell receptor (beta chain) under discussion was sequenced for a study of vaccination and CD4 T cells after COVID-19 (dated by TCRdb to 2022 to 2024). Concerning the study at large: SARS-CoV-2 positivity had been established in the convalescent patients by nasal swab PCR, and mild disease was recorded in about 9 of these patients and severe disease in one. Control cultures received a CEFX viral epitope pool as the positive control, an HIV-1 Nef peptide pool as the negative control, or no peptide. Post-vaccine blood samples were obtained a median of about 70 days after the second vaccine dose, with a range of roughly 12 to 250 days. Overlapping spike peptide pools from SARS-CoV-2 and from the common cold coronaviruses HCoV-NL63, HCoV-OC43 and HCoV-229E were used as culture stimuli. The spike-specific CD4+ TCR repertoire was compared before and after mRNA vaccination in 10 COVID-19 convalescent patients and a handful of infection-naive healthy vaccine recipients. The convalescent cohort included six males and four females, with two Hispanic individuals, seven Caucasians, two Asians and one multiracial person. Post-COVID blood samples were collected from convalescent patients a median of approximately 100 days after diagnosis, with a range of about 30 to 161 days. Participants got two doses of the Pfizer-BioNTech BNT162b2 vaccine (n=8) or two doses of the Moderna mRNA-1273 vaccine (n=2). Broader findings and caveats from the paper: An increase in the median number of SARS-CoV-2-reactive clonotypes from around 20 after infection to roughly 38 after vaccination was observed, but the change was not found to be significant. Relatively few convalescent patients were included in the study, and early timepoints after natural infection were not analyzed. Among the post-vaccine SARS-CoV-2-reactive clones in convalescent patients, a median about 87% showed up only after vaccination, which suggests vaccine-specific priming. Of the vaccine-specific clones in convalescent patients, 304 of 307, or nearly all, reacted only to SARS-CoV-2 spike and did not cross-react with common cold coronaviruses.

In light of the paper, this sample's treatment or condition label describes: approximately nine-day PBMC culture with coronavirus spike peptide pools or control peptides (ViraFEST assay). To expand antigen-specific T cells with peptide pools and then pick out the expanded clonotypes through TCR sequencing, the study relied on the ViraFEST assay. Positive SARS-CoV-2 PCR tests in the convalescent patients dated from March to December 2020, before Alpha, Beta and Delta variants emerged in the United States. Each well held 1.5 million to 2.5 million PBMCs cultured with approximately 9.2 ug/ml peptide pools in IMDM containing approximately 5% human AB serum and 10 IU/ml IL-2. On days 3 and 7, half of the culture medium was replaced with fresh IL-2-containing medium. Once the cells had been in culture for over nine days, the EasySep CD4+ T cell isolation kit was used to isolate CD4+ T cells by negative selection. Ficoll-Paque Plus gradient centrifugation was used to isolate PBMCs from whole blood, and the isolated PBMCs were then either used fresh or cryopreserved at -140C. Each culture condition was generally run in triplicate wells.

Trimming takes 5 bases from V and 2 bases from J, and the germline ends sit 16 bases apart. The germline V gene specifies MDHEN as CDR1 and SYDVKM as CDR2. The CDR3 measures 15 amino acids from cysteine to phenylalanine. CDR3 DNA is the only sequence kept; it has 45 bases, read in frame from the first base. To note about this clonotype: The antigen it recognizes is unknown. Qualities for individual bases were not recorded, and no much larger clone is one base off.

Libraries came from PCR. DNA from cultured CD4+ T cells underwent TCR sequencing with the Oncomine TCR Beta short-read assay at the Johns Hopkins FTIC core. The QIAamp micro DNA kit was used to extract genomic DNA from the cultured CD4+ T cells. Oncomine TCR Beta libraries made from cultured CD4+ T cells were pooled using unique dual indexes and sequenced on an Illumina iSeq 100. The original pipeline was this. Non-productive sequences were removed, and CDR3s not starting with C, not ending with F or W, or shorter than 7 amino acids were discarded. Antigen-specific clonotypes were identified with the MANAFEST web application by comparing peptide-stimulated wells with reference and other culture wells. For a clone to be called positive, the clone needed an FDR below 0.05, an odds ratio above 5, and a productive frequency above 0.1% in at least two of three replicate wells. Clonotypes that were significantly expanded in both SARS-CoV-2 spike wells and at least one common cold coronavirus spike condition were defined as cross-reactive. Similarity between CDR3 sequences was evaluated in R version 3.6.1 using Levenshtein distances (stringdist) and unrooted phylogenetic trees (ape). The raw public data were reprocessed by TCRdb itself: fastp quality trimming at Q25, MiXCR clonotype calling, in-frame beta chains only. Entries are consolidated by CDR3 protein sequence, retaining the most common genes and DNA. TCRdb, rather than the study authors, made the V and J calls. In this sample the table shows over 10,000 distinct CDR3 sequences, roughly 43% of which occur a single time. The top ten constitute roughly a fifth of the sample.

The TCR comes from a human donor who had recovered from COVID-19. The specimen was CD4+ T cells from blood, cultured in vitro. The chain was built from TRBV28 and TRBJ2-7, with TRBD2 tentatively as D gene (6 bases match). The CDR3 protein is CASSPTMGGAYEQYF. The sequenced DNA: TGTGCCAGCAGTCCGACCATGGGGGGAGCCTACGAGCAGTACTTC.